This T cell receptor (beta chain) was observed in a study of blood T cells in healthy people across ages. Comment on this clonotype: Its antigen is unknown. It is likely a read error, because the conserved phenylalanine at the end of the CDR3 is missing.

V trimming: 3 bases; J trimming: 0 bases; junction bases outside the gene matches: 7. The CDR3 has 17 amino acids. Then a second PCR, running about 6 to 12 cycles, was carried out with a sample-barcoded 5' primer and a J-beta primer mix. Every molecule of cDNA carried a tag from a template-switch adaptor with 12 random nucleotides. One entry per CDR3 protein, called by TCRdb with MiXCR from the 5' RACE reads. The table lists under 2 million distinct CDR3 sequences, roughly 32% of them singletons, with around 11% in the top ten. The study's findings and limits: Those diversity estimates obtained from one million T cells were thought to be underestimates. Older age went with lower TCR beta diversity per million T cells, in a roughly linear way.

Whenever a sample was processed, at least 6 million PBMCs were isolated. The rearrangement links TRBV12-3 or TRBV12-4 to TRBJ2-3; 9 nucleotides line up with TRBD2. The sequencing input was blood. The sequence was collected from a woman aged 25 to 45 in good health. CDR3 in DNA: TGTGCCAGCAGTTTTAGGACTAGCGTTGGGAGCACAGATACGCAGTATTCT. Translating it yields CASSFRTSVGSTDTQYS.